These 5 T cell receptor beta chains were sequenced from one sample in a study of T cell responses to AZD1222 COVID-19 vaccine. Sequencing was performed with immunoSEQ multiplex PCR; in TCRdb, only in-frame clones are kept and a portion is missing. This repertoire shows roughly 150,000 clones, about 89% found once; its top ten account for 1% to 1.5%. The material was peripheral blood, obtained 28 days after the second AZD1222 dose. All receptors derive from an adult who received the AZD1222 COVID-19 vaccine.

The V call is TRBV14, the J call TRBJ2-7, with 7 bases that match TRBD1. Germline-derived CDR1 and CDR2 are SGHDN and FVKESK. V shed 5 bases and J 4 bases; nucleotides not matched to a gene: 14. CDR3 length equals 16 residues. The CDR3 DNA sequence: TGTGCCAGCAGCTTTAGAACAGGGGTCGGTGGATACGAGCAGTACTTC. Translation: CASSFRTGVGGYEQYF.

The chain employs TRBV6-5 and TRBJ2-7, with 8 bases lining up with TRBD2. In germline, CDR1 is MNHEY, CDR2 SVGAGI. V dropped 7 bases and J dropped 3; count of bases not matched to a gene: 8. The CDR3 runs 14 residues. DNA of the CDR3: TGTGCCAGCATACCGGGACTAGACGGCTACGAGCAGTACTTC. Translated, it gives CASIPGLDGYEQYF.

The chain is built from TRBV4-1 and TRBJ2-1; D gene uncertain. In germline, CDR1 is MGHRA, CDR2 YSYEKL. V lost 3 bases, J lost 3 bases, and 0 bases lay in between. This CDR3 is 11 amino acids long. The CDR3 spells CASSHYNEQFF. In DNA, the CDR3 is TGCGCCAGCAGCCACTACAATGAGCAGTTCTTC.

The gene calls are TRBV18 and TRBJ1-5, with D uncertain. V lost 2 bases, J lost 2 bases, and 16 bases lay in between. This CDR3 has 17 residues. The V gene's germline CDR1 is KGHSH and CDR2 LQKENI. The CDR3 spells CASSPTPMGLGNQPQHF. The CDR3 DNA is TGTGCCAGCTCACCAACCCCTATGGGTTTGGGCAATCAGCCCCAGCATTTT.

The rearrangement links TRBV19 to TRBJ2-1; 8 bases match TRBD1. The germline CDR1 and CDR2 sequences are LNHDA and SQIVND (reference sequence). V lost 3 bases to trimming and J lost 6 bases; unmatched junction nucleotides: 7. This CDR3 region has 15 residues. The CDR3 DNA sequence: TGTGCCAGTAGTATGATGGGACAGGAGGCCAATGAGCAGTTCTTC. Its translation: CASSMMGQEANEQFF. The whole variable domain, filled in from reference TRBV19 and TRBJ2-1, reads DGGITQSPKYLFRKEGQNVTLSCEQNLNHDAMYWYRQDPGQGLRLIYYSQIVNDFQKGDIAEGYSVSREKKESFPLTVTSAQKNPTAFYLCASSMMGQEANEQFFGPGTRLTVL.